The sample holds many counts of the clone carrying this TCR beta chain. The antigen is unknown. Aged 18 to 65, the patients had hyperthyroidism that was newly diagnosed and had lasted under 2 months. The PBMCs studied were ones that came from roughly 11 ml fresh peripheral blood. Germline V CDR1 and CDR2: MNHNS, SASEGT. The CDR3 is made up of 15 amino acids. J was trimmed by 0 bases and V by 6 bases; bases with no gene match: 1. This entry belongs to a study of T cells in Graves' hyperthyroidism and ophthalmopathy. On the study more broadly: Blood was drawn when the patient was first diagnosed and still untreated. Study-wide points: Blood also contained most expanded thyroid clonotypes above 0.001.

The investigators amplified TCR beta CDR3 regions from RNA transcripts. An initial round of RT-PCR targeting the TCR CDR3 relied on the HTBI primer set. Each CDR3 protein gets one entry after TCRdb re-called the multiplex PCR reads with MiXCR. The data hold some 140,000 distinct CDR3 sequences, with approximately 20% observed a single time. The TCR was taken from a woman between 45 and 60 years old with Graves' hyperthyroidism that later progressed to Graves' ophthalmopathy. The rearrangement joins TRBV6-1 to TRBJ2-6; 8 bases match TRBD1. Specimen: blood. As DNA, the CDR3 is TGTGCCAGCAGAACAGGGGGCTCTGGGGCCAACGTCCTGACTTTC. It translates to CASRTGGSGANVLTF.